These 16 T cell receptor beta chains were sequenced from one sample in a study of blood T cell repertoires in COVID-19. Assay: immunoSEQ multiplex PCR; the TCRdb copy retains only in-frame clones and omits some. In the table there are under 300,000 clones, approximately 80% of which are singletons. Sequencing was carried out using PBMCs or T cells enriched from blood (not recorded which). The receptor source for this set is a man aged 35 to 55 who had recovered from COVID-19.

The rearrangement joins TRBV3-1 (or the pseudogene TRBV3-2) to TRBJ1-6, with D possibly being TRBD1 (6 bases). The V gene lost 3 bases and the J gene lost 10 bases, with 19 bases spanning the gap. Per the germline V gene, CDR1 is LGHDT and CDR2 is YNNKEL (reference sequence). This CDR3 is built from 16 residues. In DNA, the CDR3 is TGTGCCAGCAGCCATCTATGGGGGCAGGGGAGCTCACCCCTCCACTTT. Translation: CASSHLWGQGSSPLHF.

The chain carries TRBV4-1 and TRBJ1-4; 7 bases are a match to TRBD1. V lost 2 bases, J lost 4 bases, and 1 base stayed unmatched. Germline V CDR1 and CDR2: MGHRA, YSYEKL. The CDR3 consists of 14 residues. The CDR3 spells CASSQTGVNEKLFF. The DNA of the CDR3 is TGCGCCAGCAGCCAAACAGGGGTTAATGAAAAACTGTTTTTT.

This clone has just one count. The rearrangement uses TRBV19 and TRBJ1-6, with TRBD1 matching over 7 bases. V was clipped by 1 base and J by 6 bases; unmatched bases: 3. Germline lookup yields CDR1 LNHDA and CDR2 SQIVND (reference sequence). This CDR3 contains 15 residues. This CDR3 reads CASSIGQGTNSPLHF. For the CDR3, the DNA is TGTGCCAGTAGTATAGGACAGGGCACTAATTCACCCCTCCACTTT.

The chain employs TRBV24-1 and TRBJ1-5; tentative D call: TRBD1 (5 bases). CDR3 length: 13 residues. V gave up 3 bases and J gave up 6 bases, with 8 bases separating them. Looked up from germline, CDR1 is KGHDR and CDR2 is SFDVKD. The DNA for the CDR3 is TGTGCCACCAGTGATGGCAGGGTTCAGCCCCAGCATTTT. Translation: CATSDGRVQPQHF.

The V gene is TRBV6-5, the J gene TRBJ2-2; no clear D. Germline V lookup: CDR1 MNHEY, CDR2 SVGAGI. V shed 6 bases and J shed 6 bases, with 11 bases lying between them. The CDR3 has 13 amino acids. The CDR3 nucleotides read TGTGCCAGCAGCGAGACTGCCCCCGGGGAGCTGTTTTTT. This gives the protein CASSETAPGELFF.

The rearrangement uses TRBV5-1 and TRBJ1-6; no firm D call. This CDR3 region has 15 residues. The V gene lost 0 bases and the J gene lost 10 bases, with 14 bases spanning the gap. Germline V gene sequence: CDR1 SGHRS, CDR2 YFSETQ. CDR3 nucleotides: TGCGCCAGCAGCTTGGCCGATGGCCTCGGGTCACCCCTCCACTTT. It encodes CASSLADGLGSPLHF.

The chain uses TRBV11-2 and TRBJ2-3, with D perhaps matching TRBD2 (6 bases). CDR1 is SGHAT and CDR2 is FQNNGV in the germline V gene. The ends were cut back, 3 bases at V and 0 bases at J, with 13 bases in the middle. This CDR3 is 16 amino acids long. CDR3 bases: TGTGCCAGCAGCTTCCTGGCGGGGATAAGCACAGATACGCAGTATTTT. This gives the protein CASSFLAGISTDTQYF.

The chain combines TRBV28 with TRBJ1-2; D possibly corresponds to TRBD1 (6 bases). There are 13 residues in the CDR3. V was pared by 4 bases and J by 8 bases, with 14 bases between. The germline V gene encodes CDR1 MDHEN and CDR2 SYDVKM. CDR3 nucleotides: TGTGCCAGCAGTTCCCCAGCAGGGGAAGGCTACACCTTC. Its translation is CASSSPAGEGYTF.

The chain carries TRBV7-2 and TRBJ1-4, with D unclear. Germline V CDR1 and CDR2: SGHTA, FQGNSA. This CDR3 has 16 amino acids. The ends were cut back, 3 bases at V and 5 bases at J, with 16 bases in the middle. The CDR3 reads CASSLYSGGTNEKLFF. In nucleotides, the CDR3 is TGTGCCAGCAGCTTGTACTCGGGAGGAACAAATGAAAAACTGTTTTTT.

The V and J genes are TRBV24-1 and TRBJ1-2; TRBD1 matches at 9 bases. CDR1 is KGHDR and CDR2 is SFDVKD in the germline V gene. Unmatched junction bases numbered 8, after V lost 4 bases and J lost 6 bases. CDR3 length equals 15 residues. CDR3 in DNA: TGTGCCACCAGTGACCCGGGACAGGGAGTGCATGGCTACACCTTC. This sequence encodes CATSDPGQGVHGYTF.

The count of this clone is one. J is TRBJ2-7 and V is TRBV5-1, with TRBD2 identical over 9 bases. After removal of 2 bases from V and 4 bases from J, the junction contained 10 bases not matched to a gene. This CDR3 contains 16 residues. Germline CDR1 reads SGHRS; CDR2 reads YFSETQ. The CDR3 reads CASSLSGTSSFYEQYF. For the CDR3, the DNA is TGCGCCAGCAGCTTATCCGGGACTAGCAGTTTTTACGAGCAGTACTTC.

The CDR3 nucleotides are TGTGCCAGCAGCACCTTACAGTACACTGAAGCTTTCTTT. Its protein is CASSTLQYTEAFF. The chain employs TRBV5-6 and TRBJ1-1; the D is unclear. Germline lookup yields CDR1 SGHDT and CDR2 YYEEEE. CDR3 length: 13 residues. Trimming took 4 bases from V and 3 from J, leaving 10 bases between them.

The V and J genes are TRBV19 and TRBJ2-3, with TRBD1 identical over 8 bases. This CDR3 region has 16 residues. The V and J ends lost 9 bases and 0 bases, in that order; junction bases with no gene match: 11. Germline CDR1 and CDR2: LNHDA and SQIVND (reference sequence). In DNA form, the CDR3 reads TGTGCCAGGAAGAACAGGGGGGCCTCTAGCACAGATACGCAGTATTTT. Its protein product is CARKNRGASSTDTQYF. The full variable domain, completed using reference TRBV19 and TRBJ2-3, is DGGITQSPKYLFRKEGQNVTLSCEQNLNHDAMYWYRQDPGQGLRLIYYSQIVNDFQKGDIAEGYSVSREKKESFPLTVTSAQKNPTAFYLCARKNRGASSTDTQYFGPGTRLTVL.

The rearrangement links TRBV2 to TRBJ1-5; 8 bases are shared with TRBD1. CDR1 is SNHLY, CDR2 FYNNEI, per germline. The junction had 1 base not matched to a gene; V was cut back by 5 bases and J by 4 bases. This CDR3 comprises 13 residues. The CDR3 sequence: CASSRDRNQPQHF. In DNA form, the CDR3 reads TGTGCCAGCAGTAGGGACAGGAATCAGCCCCAGCATTTT.

This clone occurred once. The J gene is TRBJ1-4, the V gene TRBV4-1; D remains ambiguous. Germline V CDR1 and CDR2: MGHRA, YSYEKL. CDR3 length: 13 residues. The V and J ends lost 4 bases and 11 bases respectively, with 14 bases between them. CDR3 in DNA: TGCGCCAGCAGCCTCCCTCCTGGGAGGAAACTGTTTTTT. This encodes CASSLPPGRKLFF.

The chain has TRBV7-9 and TRBJ2-5, with D possibly TRBD1 on 6 matching bases. The CDR3 spans 15 residues. Germline V CDR1 and CDR2: SEHNR, FQNEAQ (reference sequence). Trimming stripped 5 bases from V and 6 bases from J, with 19 bases between. CDR3 bases: TGTGCCAGCAGCCCCACCCGGGACAATCGAAAGACCCAGTACTTC. Its protein product is CASSPTRDNRKTQYF.